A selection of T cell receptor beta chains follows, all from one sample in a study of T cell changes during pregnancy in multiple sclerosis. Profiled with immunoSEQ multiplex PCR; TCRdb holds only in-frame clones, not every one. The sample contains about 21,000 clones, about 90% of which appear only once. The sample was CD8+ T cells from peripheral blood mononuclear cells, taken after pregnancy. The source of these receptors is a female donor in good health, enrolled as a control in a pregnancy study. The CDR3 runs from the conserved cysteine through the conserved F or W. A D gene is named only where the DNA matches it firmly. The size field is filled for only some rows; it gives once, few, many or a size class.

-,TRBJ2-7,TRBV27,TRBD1,CASCPTGDYEQYF,TGTGCCAGCTGTCCCACAGGGGACTACGAGCAGTACTTC
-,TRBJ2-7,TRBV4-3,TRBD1,CASSPDRGPYEQYF,TGCGCCAGCAGTCCCGACAGGGGCCCCTACGAGCAGTACTTC
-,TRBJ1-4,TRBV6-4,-,CASSDTGAWDNLLTTNEKLFF,TGTGCCAGCAGTGACACCGGAGCCTGGGACAATCTATTAACAACTAATGAAAAACTGTTTTTT
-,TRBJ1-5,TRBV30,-,CAWRADSFSNQPQHF,TGTGCCTGGAGGGCGGACTCTTTTAGCAATCAGCCCCAGCATTTT
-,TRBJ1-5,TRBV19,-,CASSMRVGQPQHF,TGTGCCAGTAGTATGAGGGTTGGGCAGCCCCAGCATTTT
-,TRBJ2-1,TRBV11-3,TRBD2,CASSPPGSGGDSSNEQFF,TGTGCCAGCAGCCCCCCAGGGTCGGGGGGGGACTCTTCCAATGAGCAGTTCTTC
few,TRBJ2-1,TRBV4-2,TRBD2,CASSQEFSGGTINEQFF,TGTGCCAGCAGCCAAGAGTTTAGCGGGGGTACCATCAATGAGCAGTTCTTC
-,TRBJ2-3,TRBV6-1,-,CASSEAGGRSTDTQYF,TGTGCCAGCAGTGAAGCGGGGGGGCGCAGCACAGATACGCAGTATTTT
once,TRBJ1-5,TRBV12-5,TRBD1,CASGPGQGDQPQHF,TGTGCTAGTGGCCCGGGACAGGGAGATCAGCCCCAGCATTTT
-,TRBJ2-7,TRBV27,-,CASSLKGSYEQYF,TGTGCCAGCAGTTTGAAGGGGTCCTACGAGCAGTACTTC